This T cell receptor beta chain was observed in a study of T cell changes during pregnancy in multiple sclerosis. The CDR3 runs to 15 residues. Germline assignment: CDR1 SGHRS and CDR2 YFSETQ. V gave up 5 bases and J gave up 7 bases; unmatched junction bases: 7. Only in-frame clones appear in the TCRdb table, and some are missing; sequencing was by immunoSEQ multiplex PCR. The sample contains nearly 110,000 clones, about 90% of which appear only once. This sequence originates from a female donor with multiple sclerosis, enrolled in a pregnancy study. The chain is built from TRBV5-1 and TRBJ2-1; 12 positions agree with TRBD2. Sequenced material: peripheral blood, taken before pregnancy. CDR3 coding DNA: TGCGCCAGCAGGCCAGGACTAGCGGGGACTAATGAGCAGTTCTTC. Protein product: CASRPGLAGTNEQFF. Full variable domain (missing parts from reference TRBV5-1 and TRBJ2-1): KAGVTQTPRYLIKTRGQQVTLSCSPISGHRSVSWYQQTPGQGLQFLFEYFSETQRNKGNFPGRFSGRQFSNSRSEMNVSTLELGDSALYLCASRPGLAGTNEQFFGPGTRLTVL.